The present TCR beta chain was sequenced within a study of STAT5B mutations in CD4+ large granular lymphocyte leukemia. As for this clone: No antigen is known for it.

Germline lookup yields CDR1 SGHRS and CDR2 YFSETQ. Losses at the gene ends were 4 bases for V and 5 bases for J; bases not matched to a gene: 9. The CDR3 consists of 14 residues. General observations from the study: Higher CD4+ than CD8+ T-LGLL clonality might reflect small sample size. 8/27 top patient clones versus 2/35 control clones were TRBV06-family.

Buffy coats from healthy blood donors served as controls. Some clones are missing from TCRdb's copy, which holds only in-frame ones; the method was immunoSEQ multiplex PCR. The sample lists 35,000 to 40,000 clones, 65% to 90% occurring once. This receptor was identified in a human donor in good health. J is TRBJ2-7 and V is TRBV5-1; 7 nucleotides align to TRBD1. The sample was CD4+ T cells from blood buffy coats. CDR3 nucleotides: TGCGCCAGCAGCCCCGACAGGGTTGGAGACGAGCAGTACTTC. Encoded protein: CASSPDRVGDEQYF.